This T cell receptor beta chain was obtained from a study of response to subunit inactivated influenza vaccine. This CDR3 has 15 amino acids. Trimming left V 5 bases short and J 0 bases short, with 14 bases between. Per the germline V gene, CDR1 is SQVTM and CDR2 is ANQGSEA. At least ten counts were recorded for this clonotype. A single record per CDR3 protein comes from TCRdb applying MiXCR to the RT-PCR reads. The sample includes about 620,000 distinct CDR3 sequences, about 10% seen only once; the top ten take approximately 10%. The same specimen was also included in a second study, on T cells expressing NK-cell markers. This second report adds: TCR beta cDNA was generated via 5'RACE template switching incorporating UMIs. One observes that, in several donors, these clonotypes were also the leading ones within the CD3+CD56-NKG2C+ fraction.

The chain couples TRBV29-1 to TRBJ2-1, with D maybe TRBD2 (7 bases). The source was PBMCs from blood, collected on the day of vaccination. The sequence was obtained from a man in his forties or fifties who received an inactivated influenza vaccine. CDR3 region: CSVSYRGGSYNEQFF. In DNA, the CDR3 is TGCAGCGTTTCATATAGGGGGGGCTCCTACAATGAGCAGTTCTTC.